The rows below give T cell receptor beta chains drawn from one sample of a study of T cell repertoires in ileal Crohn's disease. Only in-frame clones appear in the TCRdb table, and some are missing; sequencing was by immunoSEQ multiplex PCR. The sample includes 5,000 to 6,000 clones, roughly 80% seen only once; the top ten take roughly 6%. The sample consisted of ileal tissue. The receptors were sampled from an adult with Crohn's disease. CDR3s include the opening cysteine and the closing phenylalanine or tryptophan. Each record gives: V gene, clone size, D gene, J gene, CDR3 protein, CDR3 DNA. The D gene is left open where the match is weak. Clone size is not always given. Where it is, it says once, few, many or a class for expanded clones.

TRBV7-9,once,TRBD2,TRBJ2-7,CASRDSGRGEQYF,TGTGCCAGCAGGGATAGCGGGAGAGGCGAGCAGTACTTC
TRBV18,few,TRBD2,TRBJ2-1,CASSPVVDVAGAFYNEQFF,TGTGCCAGCTCACCGGTCGTAGATGTAGCGGGGGCCTTCTACAATGAGCAGTTCTTC
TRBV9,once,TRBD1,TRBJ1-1,CASSSGTGTSEAFF,TGTGCCAGCAGCTCAGGGACAGGGACTTCTGAAGCTTTCTTT
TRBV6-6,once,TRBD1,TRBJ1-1,CASSRQGATEAFF,TGTGCCAGCAGCCGACAGGGGGCCACTGAAGCTTTCTTT
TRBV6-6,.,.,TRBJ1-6,CASSPSSGTGPSPLHF,TGTGCCAGCAGTCCATCTTCCGGGACTGGCCCTTCACCCCTCCACTTT
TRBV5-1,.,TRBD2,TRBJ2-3,CASEAGTHQADTQYF,TGCGCCAGCGAAGCGGGGACGCACCAGGCAGATACGCAGTATTTT
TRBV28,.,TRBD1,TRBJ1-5,CASSSRQGFGPQHF,TGTGCCAGCAGTTCCCGACAGGGATTCGGGCCCCAGCATTTT
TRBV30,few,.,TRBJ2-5,CAWSGQQGRETQYF,TGTGCCTGGAGTGGTCAACAGGGTCGCGAGACCCAGTACTTC
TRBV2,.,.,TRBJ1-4,CASSFGQSNEKLFF,TGTGCCAGCAGTTTTGGACAGTCTAATGAAAAACTGTTTTTT
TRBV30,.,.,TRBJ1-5,CAWSVPSGGYGNQPQHF,TGTGCCTGGAGTGTACCTTCGGGGGGCTATGGCAATCAGCCCCAGCATTTT
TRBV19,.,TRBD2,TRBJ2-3,CASSPWTSGRADTQYF,TGTGCCAGTAGTCCATGGACTAGCGGGCGAGCAGATACGCAGTATTTT
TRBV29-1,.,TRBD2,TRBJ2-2,CGGRVNTGELFF,TGCGGGGGGAGGGTAAACACCGGGGAGCTGTTTTTT
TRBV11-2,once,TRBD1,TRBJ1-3,CASSQGDGNTIYF,TGTGCCAGCAGCCAGGGGGACGGAAACACCATATATTTT
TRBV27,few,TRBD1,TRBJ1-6,CATSGQFNSPLHF,TGTGCCACCTCGGGACAGTTTAATTCACCCCTCCACTTT
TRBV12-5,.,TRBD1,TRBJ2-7,CASGPQITDRGLPYEQYF,TGTGCTAGTGGTCCCCAGATTACCGACAGGGGGCTCCCCTACGAGCAGTACTTC
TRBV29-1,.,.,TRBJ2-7,CSVEEGRGEQYF,TGCAGCGTTGAAGAAGGCAGGGGCGAGCAGTACTTC
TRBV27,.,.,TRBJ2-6,CASSLISGANVLTF,TGTGCCAGCAGTTTAATATCTGGGGCCAACGTCCTGACTTTC
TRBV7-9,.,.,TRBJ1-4,CASSLSMAYEKLFF,TGTGCCAGCAGCTTATCGATGGCATATGAAAAACTGTTTTTT
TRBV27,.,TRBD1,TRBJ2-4,CASSLTGGTSKNIQYF,TGTGCCAGCAGTTTAACAGGGGGCACGTCCAAAAACATTCAGTACTTC
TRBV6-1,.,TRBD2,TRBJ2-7,CATETSGRFYEQYF,TGTGCCACCGAGACTAGCGGGAGGTTCTACGAGCAGTACTTC
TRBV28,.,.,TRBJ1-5,CASSLGGSNQPQHF,TGTGCCAGCAGTTTGGGGGGGAGCAATCAGCCCCAGCATTTT
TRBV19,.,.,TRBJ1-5,CASSMLDKYQPQHF,TGTGCCAGTAGTATGTTGGACAAGTATCAGCCCCAGCATTTT
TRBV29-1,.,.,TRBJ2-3,CSHAGGGVTDTQYF,TGCAGCCACGCAGGCGGGGGCGTAACAGATACGCAGTATTTT
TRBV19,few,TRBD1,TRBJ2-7,CASSMGTEPYEQYF,TGTGCCAGTAGTATGGGGACAGAACCCTACGAGCAGTACTTC
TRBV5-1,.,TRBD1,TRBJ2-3,CASSSGGWADTQYF,TGCGCCAGCAGCTCAGGGGGCTGGGCAGATACGCAGTATTTT
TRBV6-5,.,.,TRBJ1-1,CASSYSAGRTEAFF,TGTGCCAGCAGTTACTCGGCAGGGAGGACTGAAGCTTTCTTT
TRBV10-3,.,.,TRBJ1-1,CAIKKGSDAEAFF,TGTGCCATCAAAAAGGGGTCTGACGCTGAAGCTTTCTTT
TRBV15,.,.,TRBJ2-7,CATSRDRGGEQYF,TGTGCCACCAGCAGAGATCGTGGCGGCGAGCAGTACTTC
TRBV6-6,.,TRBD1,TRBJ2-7,CASRTGQGPNEQYF,TGTGCCAGCAGAACCGGACAGGGCCCCAACGAGCAGTACTTC
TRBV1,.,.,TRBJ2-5,CTSSHLRQETQYF,TGCACCAGCAGCCACTTGCGCCAAGAGACCCAGTACTTC
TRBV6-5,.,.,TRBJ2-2,CASHAGTNTGELFF,TGTGCCAGCCATGCGGGAACCAACACCGGGGAGCTGTTTTTT